Sequencing of this TCR beta chain was carried out in a study of sequential checkpoint blockade in melanoma. The sample's treatment: randomized to nivolumab then ipilimumab (arm A) or the reverse (arm B). J lost 5 bases, V lost 4 bases, and 6 bases had no gene match. The CDR3 sequence is 14 residues long. Germline V lookup: CDR1 SGHTS, CDR2 YDEGEE. Some clones are missing from TCRdb's copy, which holds only in-frame ones; the method was immunoSEQ multiplex PCR. The table has about 17,000 clones, 65% to 80% seen once. The chain couples TRBV5-8 to TRBJ2-7; 10 bases line up with TRBD1. The TCR was taken from a human donor with melanoma. The input for sequencing was CD8+ T cells sorted from blood (inferred from file names), taken from a patient given nivolumab and ipilimumab in sequence. DNA of the CDR3: TGTGCCAGCAGCCCAGGGACAGGGGTTGACGAGCAGTACTTC. It translates to CASSPGTGVDEQYF.